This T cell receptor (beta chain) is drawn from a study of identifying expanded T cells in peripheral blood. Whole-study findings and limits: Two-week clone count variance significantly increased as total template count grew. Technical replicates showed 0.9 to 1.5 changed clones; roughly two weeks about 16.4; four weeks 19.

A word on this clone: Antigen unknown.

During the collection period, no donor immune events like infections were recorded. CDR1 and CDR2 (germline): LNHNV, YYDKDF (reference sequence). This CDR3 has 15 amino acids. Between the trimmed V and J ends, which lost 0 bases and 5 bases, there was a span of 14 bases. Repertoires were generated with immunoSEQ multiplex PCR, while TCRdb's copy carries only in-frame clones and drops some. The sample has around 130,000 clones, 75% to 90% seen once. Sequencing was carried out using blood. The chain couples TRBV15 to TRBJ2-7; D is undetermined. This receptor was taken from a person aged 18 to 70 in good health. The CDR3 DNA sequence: TGTGCCACCAGCAGAGATATCTCAATAGCCCACGAGCAGTACTTC. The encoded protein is CATSRDISIAHEQYF.